What follows are 24 T cell receptor beta chains derived from one specimen sequenced in a study of cytomegalovirus exposure and HLA in healthy donors. PCR was performed using 60 Vbeta and 13 Jbeta primers. Sequencing was performed with immunoSEQ multiplex PCR; in TCRdb, only in-frame clones are kept and a portion is missing. This table has some 160,000 clones, roughly 80% appearing once. Material: PBMCs. All receptors derive from a woman aged 50 to 60 in good health and CMV-seronegative.

This chain connects TRBV10-3 to TRBJ2-3; perhaps TRBD2 as D (7 bases). CDR3 length equals 14 residues. The germline V gene has CDR1 ENHRY and CDR2 SYGVKD. Between the trimmed V and J ends, which lost 6 bases and 5 bases, there was a span of 15 bases. CDR3 nucleotide sequence: TGTGCCATCAGAGGGGGGGGCCGGGTAGATACGCAGTATTTT. Translating it yields CAIRGGGRVDTQYF.

The chain carries TRBV28 and TRBJ1-5; D gene uncertain. V lost 2 bases and J 5 bases, leaving 4 bases between the germline ends. This CDR3 comprises 12 residues. The germline CDR1 and CDR2 sequences are MDHEN and SYDVKM. Here the CDR3 reads CASSLEYQPQHF. The CDR3 DNA is TGTGCCAGCAGTTTAGAGTATCAGCCCCAGCATTTT.

The V and J genes are TRBV5-4 and TRBJ1-5, with TRBD1 matching 9 bases. Germline CDR1 SGHNT, CDR2 YYREEE (reference sequence). Germline trimming cut 2 bases from V and 4 bases from J; bases unmatched to any gene: 4. This CDR3 has 15 amino acids. The CDR3 nucleotides are TGTGCCAGCAGCTTTGGGACAGGGAATAATCAGCCCCAGCATTTT. It translates to CASSFGTGNNQPQHF.

Only a few counts were recorded for this clone. The chain joins TRBV11-1 to TRBJ1-1; unclear D gene. V was pared by 2 bases and J by 6 bases, with 7 bases between. The CDR3 runs 12 residues. Germline CDR1 reads SGHAT; CDR2 reads FQDESV (reference sequence). In nucleotides, the CDR3 is TGTGCCAGCAGCTTATTAGTCTCTGAAGCTTTCTTT. It codes for CASSLLVSEAFF.

The chain uses TRBV29-1 and TRBJ1-1; possible D gene TRBD1, 5 bases. Between the trimmed V and J ends, which lost 4 bases and 1 base, there was a span of 10 bases. There are 13 residues in the CDR3. In germline, CDR1 is SQVTM, CDR2 ANQGSEA. CDR3: CSVGQLSNTEAFF. CDR3 sequence (DNA): TGCAGCGTTGGACAGCTATCGAACACTGAAGCTTTCTTT.

This clone is a singleton in its sample. The chain has TRBV2 and TRBJ2-7, with TRBD2 identical over 7 bases. The CDR3 extends over 17 amino acids. V dropped 4 bases and J dropped 2; count of bases not matched to a gene: 14. Germline V CDR1 and CDR2: SNHLY, FYNNEI. The CDR3 DNA reads TGTGCCAGCAGTGTAATGGGGAGGGGCCTGGTCCCCTACGAGCAGTACTTC. Translated: CASSVMGRGLVPYEQYF.

This clone was recorded only once. The V gene is TRBV5-6, the J gene TRBJ2-3; the D is unclear. The length of the CDR3 is 11 residues. Germline V lookup: CDR1 SGHDT, CDR2 YYEEEE. The germline V and J ends were trimmed by 4 bases and 7 bases, with 7 bases remaining between them. The CDR3 reads CASSLRYTQYF. CDR3 DNA sequence: TGTGCCAGCAGCCTCCGGTATACGCAGTATTTT.

V usage is TRBV28 and J usage is TRBJ2-7; D call uncertain. CDR1 MDHEN and CDR2 SYDVKM come from the germline V gene. With 3 bases removed from V and 6 bases from J, the gap between germline ends came to 6 bases. The CDR3 is 11 amino acids. The CDR3 loop is CASSFRLEQYF. In DNA form, the CDR3 reads TGTGCCAGCAGTTTTCGTCTCGAGCAGTACTTC.

In this sample, this clone turned up a few times. The chain combines TRBV10-1 with TRBJ1-1, with D perhaps TRBD1 (5 bases). The V gene's germline CDR1 is WNHNN and CDR2 SYGVQD (reference sequence). The ends were cut back, 3 bases at V and 4 bases at J, with 9 bases in the middle. This CDR3 region has 13 residues. CDR3 sequence: CASSETRGTEAFF. DNA of the CDR3: TGCGCCAGCAGTGAAACAAGGGGCACTGAAGCTTTCTTT.

The chain links TRBV5-4 to TRBJ1-6; maybe TRBD1 (5 bases). Trimming took 5 bases from V and 7 from J, leaving 10 bases between them. Germline CDR1 and CDR2: SGHNT and YYREEE (reference sequence). The CDR3 loop spans 13 amino acids. For the CDR3, the DNA is TGTGCCAGCAGTTCAGGGTCGAATTCACCCCTCCACTTT. Residues: CASSSGSNSPLHF.

The chain joins TRBV2 to TRBJ2-5, with unresolved D. V dropped 11 bases and J dropped 1 base, with 11 bases sitting between them. Germline CDR1 SNHLY, CDR2 FYNNEI. This CDR3 contains 12 residues. The CDR3, as DNA: TGTGCCTCGAAAACCGGCCAAGAGACCCAGTACTTC. This gives the protein CASKTGQETQYF.

The J gene is TRBJ2-3, the V gene TRBV7-9, with 10 bases matching TRBD2. The germline CDR1 and CDR2 sequences are SEHNR and FQNEAQ (reference sequence). The CDR3 totals 16 residues. V was pared by 5 bases and J by 2 bases, with 7 bases of the junction left unmatched. The CDR3 DNA reads TGTGCCAGCAGCGCCTGGACTAGCGGTCCCACAGATACGCAGTATTTT. Residues: CASSAWTSGPTDTQYF.

The V call is TRBV18, the J call TRBJ1-5; the match to TRBD1 covers 10 bases. There are 14 residues in the CDR3. V lost 3 bases and J lost 6; bases outside the gene matches: 2. CDR1 is KGHSH, CDR2 LQKENI, per germline. For the CDR3, the DNA is TGTGCCAGCTCACCGGACAGGGGGATTCAGCCCCAGCATTTT. Translated: CASSPDRGIQPQHF.

The V call is TRBV7-8, the J call TRBJ2-7; 12 nucleotides agree with TRBD2. Germline V gene sequence: CDR1 SGHVS, CDR2 FQNEAQ. The CDR3 is 16 amino acids. The J segment lost 6 bases and the V segment lost 5 bases, leaving 11 bases of the junction unmatched. CDR3 protein: CASSPQTSGGLGEQYF. In DNA form, the CDR3 reads TGTGCCAGCAGCCCCCAAACTAGCGGGGGGTTGGGCGAGCAGTACTTC.

The chain combines TRBV6-1 with TRBJ2-5, with D perhaps matching TRBD1 (6 bases). The V gene's germline CDR1 is MNHNS and CDR2 SASEGT. This CDR3 has 14 amino acids. V dropped 4 bases and J dropped 6 bases, with 15 bases sitting between them. The CDR3 sequence: CASSAMSGVKTQYF. As DNA, the CDR3 is TGTGCCAGCAGTGCAATGTCAGGGGTGAAGACCCAGTACTTC.

This clone has just one count. The chain couples TRBV19 to TRBJ1-1; D is unclear. Germline V gene lookup returns CDR1 LNHDA and CDR2 SQIVND (reference sequence). This CDR3 has 12 amino acids. The V gene lost 5 bases and the J gene lost 0 bases, with 4 bases spanning the gap. The CDR3 protein is CASSYLNTEAFF. Written as DNA, the CDR3 is TGTGCCAGTAGTTATTTGAACACTGAAGCTTTCTTT.

The chain recombines TRBV7-3 with TRBJ2-3; 8 bases match TRBD2. Germline V gene lookup returns CDR1 SGHTA and CDR2 FQGTGA. V dropped 4 bases and J dropped 3; count of bases not matched to a gene: 3. The CDR3 consists of 14 residues. The CDR3 spells CASSSGTRTDTQYF. Here the CDR3 DNA reads TGTGCCAGCAGCTCCGGGACTAGAACAGATACGCAGTATTTT.

Worth noting for this clone: One end of the junction does not line up with germline, which may come from a read error. The chain combines TRBV7-9 with TRBJ2-2; TRBD2 matches 12 bases. The CDR3 consists of 17 residues. Germline V gene sequence: CDR1 SEHNR, CDR2 FQNEAQ (reference sequence). The DNA for the CDR3 is TGTGCCAGCAGCTCTAAGACTAGCGGGAGTAGATCCGGGAAGCTGTTTTTT. Residues: CASSSKTSGSRSGKLFF.

This clone was picked up one time. The V and J genes are TRBV5-1 and TRBJ2-7, with D perhaps matching TRBD2 (6 bases). Germline CDR1 SGHRS, CDR2 YFSETQ. V lost 0 bases to trimming and J lost 7 bases, with 17 bases between them. CDR3 size: 15 residues. CDR3 amino acids: CASSLDLIGGREQYF. The DNA of the CDR3 is TGCGCCAGCAGCTTGGATTTAATCGGAGGGCGTGAGCAGTACTTC.

The chain combines TRBV6-6 with TRBJ1-4; weak D call: TRBD1 (6 bases). Germline assignment: CDR1 MNHNY and CDR2 SVGAGI (reference sequence). The CDR3 covers 14 residues. Trimming cost V 2 bases and J 4 bases, with 8 bases left between them. CDR3: CASSYVRGNEKLFF. For the CDR3, the DNA is TGTGCCAGCAGTTACGTCAGGGGTAATGAAAAACTGTTTTTT.

This clone has just a few counts. The chain is built from TRBV10-3 and TRBJ2-5; D gene uncertain. The V gene lost 2 bases and the J gene lost 6 bases, with 16 bases spanning the gap. This CDR3 has 15 residues. Germline V CDR1 and CDR2: ENHRY, SYGVKD. The CDR3 spells CAISEESILLQTQYF. The CDR3 DNA reads TGTGCCATCAGTGAGGAAAGCATACTTCTCCAGACCCAGTACTTC.

The chain links TRBV10-3 to TRBJ2-7; D not resolved. The germline V gene has CDR1 ENHRY and CDR2 SYGVKD. The CDR3 runs to 12 residues. V lost 6 bases, J lost 4 bases, and 10 bases lay in between. CDR3 in amino acids: CAISPREYEQYF. CDR3 coding DNA: TGTGCCATCAGCCCAAGAGAATACGAGCAGTACTTC.

The V gene is TRBV5-1, the J gene TRBJ2-5; D might be TRBD1 (6 bases). The V gene's germline CDR1 is SGHRS and CDR2 YFSETQ. The CDR3 contains 15 residues. V lost 4 bases to trimming and J lost 2 bases, with 15 bases between them. The chain's CDR3 is CASSVTGTQQETQYF. As DNA, the CDR3 is TGCGCCAGCAGCGTAACCGGGACACAGCAAGAGACCCAGTACTTC. The full variable domain, its missing parts supplied by reference TRBV5-1 and TRBJ2-5, is KAGVTQTPRYLIKTRGQQVTLSCSPISGHRSVSWYQQTPGQGLQFLFEYFSETQRNKGNFPGRFSGRQFSNSRSEMNVSTLELGDSALYLCASSVTGTQQETQYFGPGTRLLVL.

This rearrangement joins TRBV5-5 to TRBJ1-2; D is uncertain. The CDR3 covers 14 residues. The germline V and J ends were trimmed by 2 bases and 3 bases, with 11 bases remaining between them. CDR1 is SGHKS and CDR2 is YYEKEE in the germline V gene (reference sequence). CDR3 sequence (DNA): TGTGCCAGCAGCTTTGCGGGGATTGACTATGGCTACACCTTC. Its protein product is CASSFAGIDYGYTF. The full variable domain, with the rest looked up from reference TRBV5-5 and TRBJ1-2, is DAGVTQSPTHLIKTRGQQVTLRCSPISGHKSVSWYQQVLGQGPQFIFQYYEKEERGRGNFPDRFSARQFPNYSSELNVNALLLGDSALYLCASSFAGIDYGYTFGSGTRLTVV.